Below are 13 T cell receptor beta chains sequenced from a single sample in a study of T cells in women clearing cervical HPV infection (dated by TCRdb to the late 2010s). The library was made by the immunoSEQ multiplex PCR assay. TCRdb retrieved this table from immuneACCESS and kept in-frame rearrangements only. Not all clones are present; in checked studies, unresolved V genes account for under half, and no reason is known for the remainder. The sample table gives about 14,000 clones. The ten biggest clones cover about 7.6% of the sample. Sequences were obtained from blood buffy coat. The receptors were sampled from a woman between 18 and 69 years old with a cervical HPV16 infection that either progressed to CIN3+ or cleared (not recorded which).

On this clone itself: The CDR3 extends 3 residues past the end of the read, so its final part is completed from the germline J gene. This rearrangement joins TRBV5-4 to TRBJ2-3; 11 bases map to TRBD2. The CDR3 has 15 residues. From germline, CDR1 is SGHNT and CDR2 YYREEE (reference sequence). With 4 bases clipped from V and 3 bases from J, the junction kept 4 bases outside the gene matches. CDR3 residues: CASSEGLAVTDTQYF. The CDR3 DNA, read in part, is TGTGCCAGCAGCGAGGGACTAGCGGTAACAGATACG.

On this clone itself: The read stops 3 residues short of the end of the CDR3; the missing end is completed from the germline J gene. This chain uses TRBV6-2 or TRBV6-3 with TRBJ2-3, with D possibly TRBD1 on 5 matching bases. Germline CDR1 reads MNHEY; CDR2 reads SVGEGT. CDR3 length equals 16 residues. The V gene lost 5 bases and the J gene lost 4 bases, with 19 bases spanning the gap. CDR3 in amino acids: CASSTGTVQPADTQYF. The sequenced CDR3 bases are TGTGCCAGCAGTACAGGAACAGTTCAGCCCGCAGATACG.

The sequenced CDR3 bases are TGCAGCGTTGCGACAGAAGAAGAGACG. Translation gives CSVATEEET. The full CDR3 sequence reads CSVATEEETQYF. The chain recombines TRBV29-1 with TRBJ2-3; TRBD1 is a possible D gene (5 bases). Read sequence stops 3 residues before the CDR3 end, and the germline J gene provides the missing end. The CDR3 length is 12 residues. Germline values: CDR1 SQVTM, CDR2 ANQGSEA.

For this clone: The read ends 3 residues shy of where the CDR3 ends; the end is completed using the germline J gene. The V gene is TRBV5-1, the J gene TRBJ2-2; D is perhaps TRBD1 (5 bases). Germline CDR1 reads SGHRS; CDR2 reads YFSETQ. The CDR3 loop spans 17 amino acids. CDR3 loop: CASSLLSQGSGANVLFF. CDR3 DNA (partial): TGCGCCAGCAGCTTGTTGTCCCAAGGCTCTGGGGCCAACGTG.

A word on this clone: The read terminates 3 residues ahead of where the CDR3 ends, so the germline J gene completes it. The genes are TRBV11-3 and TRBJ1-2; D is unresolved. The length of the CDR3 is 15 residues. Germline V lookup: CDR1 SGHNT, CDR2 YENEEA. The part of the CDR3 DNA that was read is TGTGCCAGCAGCTTAGTCGGCTCGAACACAGATACC. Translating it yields CASSLVGSNTDT. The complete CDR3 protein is CASSLVGSNTDTYTF.

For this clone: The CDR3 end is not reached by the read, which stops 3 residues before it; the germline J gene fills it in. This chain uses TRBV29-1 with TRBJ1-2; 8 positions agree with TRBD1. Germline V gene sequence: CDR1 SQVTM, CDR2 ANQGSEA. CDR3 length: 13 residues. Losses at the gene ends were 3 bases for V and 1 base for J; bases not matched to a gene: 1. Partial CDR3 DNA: TGCAGCGTTGAGGGACAGGATAACTATGGC. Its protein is CSVEGQDNYG. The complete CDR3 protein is CSVEGQDNYGYTF.

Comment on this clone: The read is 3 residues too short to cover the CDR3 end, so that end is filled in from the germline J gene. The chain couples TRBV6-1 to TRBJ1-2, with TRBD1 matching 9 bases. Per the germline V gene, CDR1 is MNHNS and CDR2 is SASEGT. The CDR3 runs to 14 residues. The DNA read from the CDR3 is TGTGCCAGCAGTGATGGGGACAGGGTTTACGAC. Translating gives CASSDGDRVYD. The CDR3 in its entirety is CASSDGDRVYDYTF.

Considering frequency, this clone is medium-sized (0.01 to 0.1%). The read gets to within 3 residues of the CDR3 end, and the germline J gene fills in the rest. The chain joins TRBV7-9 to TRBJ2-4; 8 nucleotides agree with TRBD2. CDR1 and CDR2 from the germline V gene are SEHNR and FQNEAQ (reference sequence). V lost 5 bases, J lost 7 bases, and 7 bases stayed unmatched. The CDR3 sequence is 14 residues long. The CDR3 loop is CASSPGLASNIQYF. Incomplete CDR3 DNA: TGTGCCAGCAGCCCTGGACTAGCTAGTAACATT. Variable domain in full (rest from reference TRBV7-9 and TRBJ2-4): DTGVSQNPRHKITKRGQNVTFRCDPISEHNRLYWYRQTLGQGPEFLTYFQNEAQLEKSRLLSDRFSAERPKGSFSTLEIQRTEQGDSAMYLCASSPGLASNIQYFGAGTRLSVL.

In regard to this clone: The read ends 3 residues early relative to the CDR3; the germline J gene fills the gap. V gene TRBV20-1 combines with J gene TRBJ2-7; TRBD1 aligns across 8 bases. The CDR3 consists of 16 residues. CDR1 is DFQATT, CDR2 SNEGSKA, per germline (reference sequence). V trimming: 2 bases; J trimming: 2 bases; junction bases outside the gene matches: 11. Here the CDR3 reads CSARSWQGAIPYEQYF. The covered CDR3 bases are TGCAGTGCTAGATCATGGCAGGGGGCGATCCCCTACGAG.

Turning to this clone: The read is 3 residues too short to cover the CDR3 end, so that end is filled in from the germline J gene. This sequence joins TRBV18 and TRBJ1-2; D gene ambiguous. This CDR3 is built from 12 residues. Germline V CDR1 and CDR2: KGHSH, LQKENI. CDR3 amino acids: CASSSDSNDYTF. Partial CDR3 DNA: TGTGCCAGCTCATCGGACTCGAACGAC.

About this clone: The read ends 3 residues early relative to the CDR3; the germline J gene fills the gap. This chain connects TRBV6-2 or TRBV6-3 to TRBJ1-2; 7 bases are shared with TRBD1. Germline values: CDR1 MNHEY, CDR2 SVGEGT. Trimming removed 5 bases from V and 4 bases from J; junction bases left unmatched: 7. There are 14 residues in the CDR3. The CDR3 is CASSQGGRFYGYTF. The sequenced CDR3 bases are TGTGCCAGCAGTCAAGGGGGCAGATTCTATGGC.

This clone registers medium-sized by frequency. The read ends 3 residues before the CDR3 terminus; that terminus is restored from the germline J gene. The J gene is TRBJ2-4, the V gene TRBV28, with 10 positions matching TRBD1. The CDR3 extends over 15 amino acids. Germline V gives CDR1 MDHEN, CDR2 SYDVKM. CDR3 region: CASSSETGGRYGQYF. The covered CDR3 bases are TGTGCCAGCAGTTCTGAGACAGGGGGCCGGTATGGT. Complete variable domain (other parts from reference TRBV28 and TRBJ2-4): DVKVTQSSRYLVKRTGEKVFLECVQDMDHENMFWYRQDPGLGLRLIYFSYDVKMKEKGDIPEGYSVSREKKERFSLILESASTNQTSMYLCASSSETGGRYGQYFGAGTRLSVL.

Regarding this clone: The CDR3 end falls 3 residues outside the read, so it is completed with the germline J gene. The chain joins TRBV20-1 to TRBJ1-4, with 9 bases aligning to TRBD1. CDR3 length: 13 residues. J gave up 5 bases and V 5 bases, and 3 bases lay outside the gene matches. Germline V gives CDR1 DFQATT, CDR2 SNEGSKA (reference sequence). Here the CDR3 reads CSASDRGNEKLFF. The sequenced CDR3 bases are TGCAGTGCTTCAGACAGGGGGAATGAAAAA.